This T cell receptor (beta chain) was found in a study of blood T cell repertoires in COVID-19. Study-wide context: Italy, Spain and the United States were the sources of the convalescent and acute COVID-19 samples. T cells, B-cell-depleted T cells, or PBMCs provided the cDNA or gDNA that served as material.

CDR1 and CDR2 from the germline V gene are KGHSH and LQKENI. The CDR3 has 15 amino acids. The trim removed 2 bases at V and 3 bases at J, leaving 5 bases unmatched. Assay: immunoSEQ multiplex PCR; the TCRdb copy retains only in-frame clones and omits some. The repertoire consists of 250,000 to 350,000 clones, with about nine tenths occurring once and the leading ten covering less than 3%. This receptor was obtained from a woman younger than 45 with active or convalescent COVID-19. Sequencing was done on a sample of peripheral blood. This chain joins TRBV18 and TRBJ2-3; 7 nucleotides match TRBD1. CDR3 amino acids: CASSPFKTGTDTQYF. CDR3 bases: TGTGCCAGCTCACCATTTAAGACAGGGACAGATACGCAGTATTTT.